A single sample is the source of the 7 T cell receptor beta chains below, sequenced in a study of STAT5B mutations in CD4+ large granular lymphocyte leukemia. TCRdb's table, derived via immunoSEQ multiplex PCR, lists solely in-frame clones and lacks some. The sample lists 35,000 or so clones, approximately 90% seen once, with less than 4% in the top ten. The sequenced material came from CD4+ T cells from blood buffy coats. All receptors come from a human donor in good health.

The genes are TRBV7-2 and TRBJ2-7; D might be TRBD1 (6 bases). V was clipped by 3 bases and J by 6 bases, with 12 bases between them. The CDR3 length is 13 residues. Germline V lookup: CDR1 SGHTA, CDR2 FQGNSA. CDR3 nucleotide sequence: TGTGCCAGCAGCTTCGGGACATACGGCGAGCAGTACTTC. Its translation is CASSFGTYGEQYF.

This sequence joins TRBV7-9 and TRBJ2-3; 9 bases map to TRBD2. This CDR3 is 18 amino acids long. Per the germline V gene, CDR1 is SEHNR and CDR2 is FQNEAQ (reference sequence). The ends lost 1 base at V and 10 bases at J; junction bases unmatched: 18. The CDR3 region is CASSLGAGREGHTYAQYF. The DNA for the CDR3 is TGTGCCAGCAGCTTAGGAGCGGGGCGGGAGGGCCATACTTATGCGCAGTATTTT.

The CDR3 DNA reads as TGCGCCAGCAGCTTCAGGAATGAGCAGTTCTTC. Translation: CASSFRNEQFF. The rearrangement joins TRBV5-1 to TRBJ2-1; D call uncertain. Trimming left V 2 bases short and J 7 bases short, with 4 bases between. Germline CDR1 reads SGHRS; CDR2 reads YFSETQ. This CDR3 contains 11 residues.

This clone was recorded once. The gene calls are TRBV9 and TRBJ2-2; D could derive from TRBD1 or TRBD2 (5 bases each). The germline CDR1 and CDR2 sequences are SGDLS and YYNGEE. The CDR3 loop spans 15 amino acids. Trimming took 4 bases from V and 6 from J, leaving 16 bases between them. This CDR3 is CASSPRVGGSGELFF. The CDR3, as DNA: TGTGCCAGCAGCCCCAGAGTTGGGGGATCCGGGGAGCTGTTTTTT.

CDR3 residues: CASSLGGQGWNEQFF. The CDR3 bases are TGTGCCAGCAGCTTAGGTGGACAGGGTTGGAATGAGCAGTTCTTC. The J gene is TRBJ2-1, the V gene TRBV11-3; 8 positions agree with TRBD1. Germline V gives CDR1 SGHNT, CDR2 YENEEA. This CDR3 region has 15 residues. V dropped 1 base and J dropped 7; count of bases not matched to a gene: 6.

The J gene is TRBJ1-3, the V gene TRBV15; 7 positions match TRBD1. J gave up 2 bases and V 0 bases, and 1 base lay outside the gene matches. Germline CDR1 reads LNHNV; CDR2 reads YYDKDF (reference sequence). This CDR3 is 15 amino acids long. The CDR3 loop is CATSRETGAGNTIYF. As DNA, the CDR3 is TGTGCCACCAGCAGAGAAACAGGGGCTGGAAACACCATATATTTT.

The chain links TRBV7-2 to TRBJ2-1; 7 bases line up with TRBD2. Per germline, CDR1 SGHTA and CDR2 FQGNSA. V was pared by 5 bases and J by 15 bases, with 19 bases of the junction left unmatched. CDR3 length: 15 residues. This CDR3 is CASSPPSGRSAAAFF. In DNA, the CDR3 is TGTGCCAGCAGCCCCCCTAGCGGCAGATCCGCGGCAGCGTTCTTC.